This record covers a single TCR beta chain. Its antigen is not known. The CDR3 runs 15 residues. Germline V gene lookup returns CDR1 GTSNPN and CDR2 SVGIG (reference sequence). V gave up 1 base and J gave up 4 bases; unmatched junction bases: 3. This record belongs to a study of cytomegalovirus exposure and HLA in healthy donors. Study summary: Membership in the Caucasian-associated ancestry cluster was found for around 85% of around 380 genotyped donors.

Study observations and caveats: Data from an earlier analysis indicated that most TCR beta V segments were productive either about 87% or about 30% of the time. A later analysis linked 15,000 to 20,000 TCR beta sequences to HLA alleles at 0.05 false discovery rate.

The PCR had 60 Vbeta and 13 Jbeta primers. Assay used: immunoSEQ multiplex PCR; TCRdb lists only in-frame clones, some missing. The table records about 160,000 clones, around four fifths of them present only once. Sequenced sample: PBMCs. This rearrangement joins TRBV30 to TRBJ2-3; 12 bases match TRBD2. This receptor was obtained from a girl aged 2-10 years in good health and CMV-seropositive. Written as DNA, the CDR3 is TGTGCCTGGAGTGGGACTAGCGGGATTCCAGATACGCAGTATTTT. Amino acid sequence: CAWSGTSGIPDTQYF.